These T cell receptor beta chains were read from a single sample in a study of shared clonotypes between healthy human individuals. Method: immunoSEQ multiplex PCR; TCRdb's copy keeps in-frame clones and lacks some. The table records millions of clones, 90% to 95% of them present only once. Sequenced input: naive CD4+ T cells sorted from blood. These receptors were collected from a man between 18 and 35 years old in good health. Both conserved end residues are part of each CDR3. The order of the fields is J gene, clone size, CDR3 length, V gene, D gene, CDR3 protein, CDR3 DNA. D genes are given only for firm matches. Clone size is given for some rows only: seen once, a few or many times, or a class if the clone is expanded.

>TRBJ2-5|-|15|TRBV11-3|-
CASSFRGASRETQYF
TGTGCCAGCAGCTTTCGGGGGGCCTCTCGAGAGACCCAGTACTTC
>TRBJ1-2|-|16|TRBV5-4|-
CASTRGHEPAPYGYTF
TGTGCCAGCACCCGCGGCCATGAACCGGCTCCATATGGCTACACCTTC
>TRBJ1-5|-|14|TRBV18|-
CASTGGTSNQPQHF
TGTGCCAGCACGGGGGGGACTAGCAATCAGCCCCAGCATTTT
>TRBJ2-7|-|13|TRBV28|-
CASSFEGPYEQYF
TGTGCCAGCAGTTTTGAGGGACCGTACGAGCAGTACTTC
>TRBJ1-4|-|12|TRBV6-6|-
CASSRGGGELFF
TGTGCCAGCAGTAGGGGGGGCGGGGAACTGTTTTTT
>TRBJ2-1|-|14|TRBV2|-
CASRFGEAYNEQFF
TGTGCCAGCAGGTTCGGCGAGGCCTACAATGAGCAGTTCTTC
>TRBJ2-2|-|18|TRBV7-6|TRBD2
CASSSGLAGALGTGELFF
TGTGCCAGCAGCTCAGGACTAGCGGGAGCCCTGGGCACCGGGGAGCTGTTTTTT
>TRBJ2-5|few|14|TRBV7-9|-
CASSLAGGQETQYF
TGTGCCAGCAGCTTAGCGGGGGGCCAAGAGACCCAGTACTTC
>TRBJ2-3|-|13|TRBV27|-
CASRGAGRDTQYF
TGTGCCAGCAGGGGGGCGGGTCGCGATACGCAGTATTTT
>TRBJ2-1|-|15|TRBV7-2|TRBD2
CASSRGLAESNEQFF
TGTGCCAGCAGCCGCGGGCTAGCGGAGAGCAATGAGCAGTTCTTC
>TRBJ2-1|-|10|TRBV30|-
CAWSATEQFF
TGTGCCTGGAGTGCGACTGAGCAGTTCTTC
>TRBJ2-2|-|13|TRBV6-5|TRBD1
CASRVGQTGELFF
TGTGCCAGCAGGGTGGGACAGACCGGGGAGCTGTTTTTT
>TRBJ2-3|-|12|TRBV9|-
CASSAPTDTQYF
TGTGCCAGCAGCGCCCCTACAGATACGCAGTATTTT
>TRBJ2-3|-|15|TRBV5-1|-
CASSLRTASTDTQYF
TGCGCCAGCAGCTTACGGACAGCTAGCACAGATACGCAGTATTTT
>TRBJ2-3|-|16|TRBV10-2|TRBD2
CASSERAGGPPDTQYF
TGCGCCAGCAGTGAGCGAGCGGGAGGGCCCCCAGATACGCAGTATTTT
>TRBJ1-2|once|16|TRBV15|TRBD1
CATSDPTGATNYGYTF
TGTGCCACCAGCGACCCGACAGGGGCCACTAACTATGGCTACACCTTC